These 26 T cell receptor beta chains originate from one sample sequenced in a study of blood T cell repertoires in COVID-19. Libraries were prepared by immunoSEQ multiplex PCR; TCRdb keeps only in-frame clonotypes and omits some of them. The sample has just under 50,000 clones, about 82% seen once. The sample comprised peripheral blood. These receptors were taken from a human donor in a cohort sampled during active COVID-19.

This clone was recorded a few times. This chain links TRBV3-1 (or the pseudogene TRBV3-2) with TRBJ2-2; possibly TRBD1 for D (5 bases). This CDR3 spans 15 amino acids. V lost 5 bases, J lost 3 bases, and 13 bases lay in between. Germline V gene lookup returns CDR1 LGHDT and CDR2 YNNKEL (reference sequence). The CDR3 DNA sequence: TGTGCCAGCAGCAGGGGATCTAAGGACACCGGGGAGCTGTTTTTT. It yields the protein CASSRGSKDTGELFF.

V and J are TRBV9 and TRBJ2-1; 8 bases are shared with TRBD2. V gave up 0 bases and J gave up 4 bases; unmatched junction bases: 12. Germline V lookup: CDR1 SGDLS, CDR2 YYNGEE. This CDR3 contains 18 residues. The CDR3 protein is CASSVATGGRIHYNEQFF. For the CDR3, the DNA is TGTGCCAGCAGCGTAGCTACGGGGGGGAGGATCCATTACAATGAGCAGTTCTTC.

This chain uses TRBV7-9 with TRBJ2-5, with D possibly being TRBD1 (5 bases). This CDR3 contains 15 residues. V lost 1 base, J lost 3 bases, and 12 bases lay in between. From germline, CDR1 is SEHNR and CDR2 FQNEAQ (reference sequence). CDR3 DNA: TGTGCCAGCAGCTTAGAACCCCAGGGCGAAGAGACCCAGTACTTC. Translation: CASSLEPQGEETQYF.

This clone appeared a single time. The chain recombines TRBV6-2 or TRBV6-3 with TRBJ2-5, with a tentative D call TRBD2 (6 bases). CDR3 length: 14 residues. V was shortened by 5 bases and J by 8 bases, with 18 bases between the two germline ends. Germline CDR1 is MNHEY and CDR2 is SVGEGT. The CDR3 here is CASSPHRDSGTQYF. The CDR3 nucleotides read TGTGCCAGCAGTCCCCATCGGGACTCGGGAACCCAGTACTTC.

The rearrangement joins TRBV11-2 to TRBJ2-7; 7 bases map to TRBD1. V lost 5 bases and J lost 6; bases outside the gene matches: 4. Looked up from germline, CDR1 is SGHAT and CDR2 is FQNNGV. The CDR3 totals 12 residues. DNA for the CDR3: TGTGCCAGCAGCCAGGGGGAGTCCGAGCAGTACTTC. Residues: CASSQGESEQYF.

This clone was seen more than once but under ten times. The V gene is TRBV7-9, the J gene TRBJ1-1; 8 positions agree with TRBD1. The ends lost 5 bases at V and 6 bases at J; junction bases unmatched: 8. Germline V gene lookup returns CDR1 SEHNR and CDR2 FQNEAQ (reference sequence). The CDR3 consists of 14 residues. CDR3 sequence: CASSTQGAGAEAFF. The CDR3 nucleotides are TGTGCCAGCAGCACCCAGGGGGCGGGGGCTGAAGCTTTCTTT.

DNA for the CDR3: TGTGCCAGCAGTAATATACGGAGCGGGGAGCTGTTTTTT. The encoded protein is CASSNIRSGELFF. This chain links TRBV6-2 or TRBV6-3 with TRBJ2-2, with no clear D. Germline V lookup: CDR1 MNHEY, CDR2 SVGEGT. The CDR3 spans 13 residues. V was shortened by 5 bases and J by 7 bases, with 11 bases between the two germline ends.

This rearrangement joins TRBV3-1 (or the pseudogene TRBV3-2) to TRBJ1-1, with unresolved D. The CDR3 sequence is 12 residues long. The V gene lost 0 bases and the J gene lost 5 bases, with 4 bases spanning the gap. In germline, CDR1 is LGHDT, CDR2 YNNKEL (reference sequence). The chain's CDR3 is CASSQEATEAFF. The CDR3 bases are TGTGCCAGCAGCCAAGAGGCTACTGAAGCTTTCTTT.

The chain recombines TRBV15 with TRBJ1-1; D is unresolved. The ends were cut back, 4 bases at V and 5 bases at J, with 17 bases in the middle. This CDR3 is 15 amino acids long. Germline CDR1 and CDR2: LNHNV and YYDKDF (reference sequence). The CDR3 DNA follows: TGTGCCACCAGCACCCTCCGAGAGGCGTTGACTGAAGCTTTCTTT. It encodes CATSTLREALTEAFF.

The V call is TRBV9, the J call TRBJ2-5; maybe TRBD2 (6 bases). Germline CDR1 reads SGDLS; CDR2 reads YYNGEE. The CDR3 has 16 residues. V lost 1 base and J lost 3, with 16 bases in between. The CDR3 DNA follows: TGTGCCAGCAGCGTATTCGGGAGAAGCGCGGAAGAGACCCAGTACTTC. This translates into CASSVFGRSAEETQYF.

V usage is TRBV19 and J usage is TRBJ1-1; 9 bases are shared with TRBD1. In germline, CDR1 is LNHDA, CDR2 SQIVND (reference sequence). V shed 5 bases and J 0 bases; nucleotides not matched to a gene: 13. The length of the CDR3 is 18 residues. Here the CDR3 DNA reads TGTGCCAGTAGTGGTGGACAGGGGATGGGTTTAATGAACACTGAAGCTTTCTTT. Protein sequence: CASSGGQGMGLMNTEAFF. The full variable domain, rest sourced from reference TRBV19 and TRBJ1-1, is DGGITQSPKYLFRKEGQNVTLSCEQNLNHDAMYWYRQDPGQGLRLIYYSQIVNDFQKGDIAEGYSVSREKKESFPLTVTSAQKNPTAFYLCASSGGQGMGLMNTEAFFGQGTRLTVV.

The chain employs TRBV9 and TRBJ1-6; TRBD1 is a possible D gene (6 bases). CDR1 and CDR2 from the germline V gene are SGDLS and YYNGEE. The CDR3 length is 15 residues. The V gene lost 3 bases and the J gene lost 7 bases, with 14 bases spanning the gap. In nucleotides, the CDR3 is TGTGCCAGCAGCGGAAGAGGGGGGGGCAATTCACCCCTCCACTTT. Encoded protein: CASSGRGGGNSPLHF.

The chain employs TRBV20-1 and TRBJ2-7; 7 bases match TRBD1. V shed 3 bases and J 5 bases; nucleotides not matched to a gene: 7. The CDR3 is 13 amino acids. Germline loops: CDR1 DFQATT, CDR2 SNEGSKA (reference sequence). DNA of the CDR3: TGCAGTGCTAGTTACAGGGGTCGGCACGAGCAGTACTTC. Translating it yields CSASYRGRHEQYF.

The CDR3 DNA reads as TGTGCCACCAGTGATTTGCGTCGCCGGGGAGGGAACACTGAAGCTTTCTTT. It yields the protein CATSDLRRRGGNTEAFF. The V call is TRBV24-1, the J call TRBJ1-1; D is uncertain. The germline V and J ends were trimmed by 0 bases and 1 base, with 14 bases remaining between them. CDR1 KGHDR and CDR2 SFDVKD come from the germline V gene. The CDR3 loop spans 17 amino acids.

The V call is TRBV4-3, the J call TRBJ2-5; possibly TRBD2 for D (6 bases). V dropped 0 bases and J dropped 5 bases, with 10 bases sitting between them. Germline CDR1 is LGHNA and CDR2 is YSLEER. This CDR3 contains 14 residues. CDR3 bases: TGCGCCAGCAGCCAAGAGGCTAGCGCGGAGACCCAGTACTTC. As protein: CASSQEASAETQYF.

The genes are TRBV15 and TRBJ1-5; maybe TRBD1 (5 bases). V lost 5 bases and J 6 bases, leaving 17 bases between the germline ends. Germline V gene lookup returns CDR1 LNHNV and CDR2 YYDKDF (reference sequence). The CDR3 contains 15 residues. The CDR3 DNA reads TGTGCCACCAGCCCGACGGGGGGTGGAGGTCAGCCCCAGCATTTT. This gives the protein CATSPTGGGGQPQHF.

V gene TRBV7-9 combines with J gene TRBJ2-3; D is perhaps TRBD2 (6 bases). The V end was cut by 8 bases, the J end by 5 bases, with 14 bases between. Germline lookup yields CDR1 SEHNR and CDR2 FQNEAQ (reference sequence). The CDR3 is 13 amino acids. CDR3 nucleotides: TGTGCCAGCGGAGCGGGTTACGAAGATACGCAGTATTTT. It codes for CASGAGYEDTQYF.

In its sample, this clone was seen once. The chain carries TRBV3-1 (or the pseudogene TRBV3-2) and TRBJ2-2; 8 bases line up with TRBD1. The CDR3 runs 16 residues. Losses at the gene ends were 1 base for V and 6 bases for J; bases not matched to a gene: 7. Germline CDR1 is LGHDT and CDR2 is YNNKEL (reference sequence). CDR3: CASSQVGTGLAGELFF. For the CDR3, the DNA is TGTGCCAGCAGCCAAGTTGGGACAGGTCTCGCCGGGGAGCTGTTTTTT.

This clone was detected only once. The rearrangement joins TRBV6-6 to TRBJ1-4, with TRBD1 identical over 7 bases. The germline CDR1 and CDR2 sequences are MNHNY and SVGAGI (reference sequence). The CDR3 loop spans 13 amino acids. The V gene end was trimmed by 10 bases and the J gene end by 3 bases; junction bases not matched to a gene: 5. The DNA for the CDR3 is TGTGCCACCCAGGGACAGTCTAATGAAAAACTGTTTTTT. Its translation is CATQGQSNEKLFF.

The V gene is TRBV27, the J gene TRBJ1-6; 7 nucleotides line up with TRBD1. The trim removed 3 bases at V and 6 bases at J, leaving 8 bases unmatched. Germline CDR1 reads MNHEY; CDR2 reads SMNVEV (reference sequence). The CDR3 runs to 16 residues. This chain's CDR3 is CASSLGNRGPNSPLHF. The CDR3, as DNA: TGTGCCAGCAGTTTGGGAAACAGGGGTCCTAATTCACCCCTCCACTTT.

The chain links TRBV19 to TRBJ1-1; 9 bases match TRBD1. The junction had 6 bases not matched to a gene; V was cut back by 6 bases and J by 1 base. CDR1 and CDR2 from the germline V gene are LNHDA and SQIVND (reference sequence). The CDR3 is 15 amino acids. The CDR3 reads CASRPRTGANTEAFF. The CDR3 DNA follows: TGTGCCAGTAGACCCCGGACAGGGGCGAACACTGAAGCTTTCTTT.

The chain carries TRBV9 and TRBJ1-2; 12 bases map to TRBD1. The junction had 9 bases not matched to a gene; V was cut back by 4 bases and J by 8 bases. CDR3 length equals 15 residues. The germline gives CDR1 SGDLS, CDR2 YYNGEE. The CDR3, as DNA: TGTGCCAGCAGCTCCCAGCCCGGGACAGGGGGCGGCTACACCTTC. This codes for CASSSQPGTGGGYTF.

The chain carries TRBV5-4 and TRBJ2-5, with 9 bases aligning to TRBD2. CDR1 and CDR2 from the germline V gene are SGHNT and YYREEE (reference sequence). The V and J ends lost 4 bases and 2 bases, in that order; junction bases with no gene match: 9. This CDR3 has 16 amino acids. CDR3 protein: CASSPSLAGGQETQYF. As DNA, the CDR3 is TGTGCCAGCAGCCCGAGTTTGGCGGGGGGGCAAGAGACCCAGTACTTC.

In its sample, this clone was seen once. The chain has TRBV6-5 and TRBJ1-3; tentative D call: TRBD1 (6 bases). Germline CDR1 is MNHEY and CDR2 is SVGAGI. The CDR3 extends over 16 amino acids. With 0 bases removed from V and 2 bases from J, the gap between germline ends came to 11 bases. CDR3 sequence reads: CASSYSLGGAGNTIYF. CDR3 DNA sequence: TGTGCCAGCAGTTACTCTCTAGGGGGGGCTGGAAACACCATATATTTT.

This clone was picked up one time. The J gene is TRBJ1-2, the V gene TRBV12-3 or TRBV12-4; no firm D call. V shed 2 bases and J shed 6 bases, with 4 bases lying between them. The CDR3 is 11 residues long. The CDR3 loop is CASSLYDGYTF. The CDR3, as DNA: TGTGCCAGCAGTTTATATGATGGCTACACCTTC.

This clone was counted a few times. This rearrangement joins TRBV28 to TRBJ2-5; maybe TRBD2 (7 bases). The CDR3 has 13 residues. Germline V gene data show CDR1 as MDHEN and CDR2 as SYDVKM. V was cut by 2 bases and J by 7 bases, with 11 bases left in between. The CDR3 nucleotides are TGTGCCAGCAGTTTACCTGGGGGGGCGACCCAGTACTTC. This sequence encodes CASSLPGGATQYF.